Presented here are 21 T cell receptor beta chains from one specimen sequenced in a study of blood T cell repertoires in COVID-19. The repertoire was sequenced with immunoSEQ multiplex PCR; TCRdb's copy has only in-frame clones and lacks some. The table shows 130,000 to 150,000 clones, with 87% occurring only once. The sequenced material came from peripheral blood. Receptors originate from a woman between 50 and 59 years old with acute or convalescent COVID-19.

The V and J genes are TRBV19 and TRBJ1-2; perhaps TRBD1 as D (5 bases). Germline V gives CDR1 LNHDA, CDR2 SQIVND (reference sequence). This CDR3 contains 13 residues. Trimming pared 4 bases from V and 5 bases from J, leaving 11 bases between. The CDR3 DNA reads TGTGCCAGTAGTACGGACACAGAGTATGGCTACACCTTC. Translated: CASSTDTEYGYTF.

The chain couples TRBV27 to TRBJ2-7, with 9 bases lining up with TRBD1. The ends lost 10 bases at V and 3 bases at J; junction bases unmatched: 10. The CDR3 consists of 14 residues. The V gene's germline CDR1 is MNHEY and CDR2 SMNVEV (reference sequence). This chain's CDR3 is CATRSGQGFYEQYF. CDR3 DNA: TGTGCCACCCGGTCGGGACAGGGCTTCTACGAGCAGTACTTC.

Written as DNA, the CDR3 is TGTGCCAGCTCTGAGGAGAGGTCAGGGGGCGTGGAGGGCTACACCTTC. Amino acid sequence: CASSEERSGGVEGYTF. This chain uses TRBV9 with TRBJ1-2; 8 nucleotides align to TRBD1. This CDR3 has 16 residues. With 7 bases clipped from V and 8 bases from J, the junction kept 19 bases outside the gene matches. From germline, CDR1 is SGDLS and CDR2 YYNGEE.

This clone was observed once. V is TRBV29-1 and J is TRBJ1-5; D is ambiguous. The CDR3 covers 13 residues. Germline V lookup: CDR1 SQVTM, CDR2 ANQGSEA. V lost 2 bases and J 0 bases, leaving 5 bases between the germline ends. The DNA for the CDR3 is TGCAGCGTTGAAACAGATAGCAATCAGCCCCAGCATTTT. Residues: CSVETDSNQPQHF. The variable domain in full, completed from reference TRBV29-1 and TRBJ1-5, reads SAVISQKPSRDICQRGTSLTIQCQVDSQVTMMFWYRQQPGQSLTLIATANQGSEATYESGFVIDKFPISRPNLTFSTLTVSNMSPEDSSIYLCSVETDSNQPQHFGDGTRLSIL.

This chain joins TRBV25-1 and TRBJ2-7; 7 bases agree with TRBD2. V lost 2 bases and J lost 3; bases outside the gene matches: 10. Germline CDR1 MGHDK, CDR2 SYGVNS. The CDR3 runs 16 residues. Here the CDR3 DNA reads TGTGCCAGCAGTGAAGCTTCCAGCGGGGTCCTCTACGAGCAGTACTTC. Its translation: CASSEASSGVLYEQYF.

CDR3 sequence: CASSLPPSTGTSSPLHF. Written as DNA, the CDR3 is TGCGCCAGCAGTCTTCCACCTTCTACAGGGACGAGTTCACCCCTCCACTTT. The chain links TRBV10-2 to TRBJ1-6; TRBD1 is a possible D gene (6 bases). Trimming took off 5 bases at V and 9 bases at J, with 23 bases between the two ends. Per the germline V gene, CDR1 is WSHSY and CDR2 is SAAADI. This CDR3 has 17 residues.

V gene TRBV5-4 combines with J gene TRBJ2-7, with D uncertain. The germline CDR1 and CDR2 sequences are SGHNT and YYREEE (reference sequence). The length of the CDR3 is 12 residues. The V gene lost 4 bases and the J gene lost 1 base, with 6 bases spanning the gap. DNA for the CDR3: TGTGCCAGCAGCCTTAGATCCTACGAGCAGTACTTC. Protein sequence: CASSLRSYEQYF.

The V call is TRBV4-2, the J call TRBJ2-1; tentatively, D is TRBD2 (5 bases). The CDR3 runs to 14 residues. Trimming took 1 base from V and 4 from J, leaving 8 bases between them. Germline V gene sequence: CDR1 LGHNA, CDR2 YNFKEQ. CDR3 sequence reads: CASSQVGEYNEQFF. As DNA, the CDR3 is TGTGCCAGCAGCCAAGTCGGGGAGTACAATGAGCAGTTCTTC.

J is TRBJ2-1 and V is TRBV9; TRBD2 aligns across 9 bases. The length of the CDR3 is 16 residues. The V segment lost 3 bases and the J segment 7 bases; nucleotides outside the gene matches: 11. Per germline, CDR1 SGDLS and CDR2 YYNGEE. As DNA, the CDR3 is TGTGCCAGCAGCGCCAGAGCGGGAGGCCTACTAAATGAGCAGTTCTTC. Its protein product is CASSARAGGLLNEQFF.

The V and J genes are TRBV18 and TRBJ1-1, with D possibly being TRBD1 (5 bases). Trimming pared 6 bases from V and 1 base from J, leaving 15 bases between. The CDR3 has 15 residues. CDR1 and CDR2 from the germline V gene are KGHSH and LQKENI. The CDR3 sequence: CASSPSPQGNTEAFF. Here the CDR3 DNA reads TGTGCCAGCTCGCCCAGTCCCCAGGGGAACACTGAAGCTTTCTTT.

This clone was seen a single time. This sequence joins TRBV5-4 and TRBJ1-2, with D unclear. Trimming stripped 0 bases from V and 8 bases from J, with 17 bases between. The CDR3 contains 15 residues. Germline V gene data show CDR1 as SGHNT and CDR2 as YYREEE (reference sequence). This CDR3 is CASSLGAAGFWGYTF. DNA of the CDR3: TGTGCCAGCAGCTTGGGGGCCGCGGGTTTTTGGGGCTACACCTTC.

The chain couples TRBV29-1 to TRBJ1-1; the match to TRBD1 covers 8 bases. V shed 2 bases and J 0 bases; nucleotides not matched to a gene: 2. The CDR3 sequence is 14 residues long. Germline CDR1 SQVTM, CDR2 ANQGSEA. The CDR3 loop is CSVEQGAVNTEAFF. The CDR3, as DNA: TGCAGCGTTGAACAGGGGGCCGTGAACACTGAAGCTTTCTTT.

The chain employs TRBV10-1 and TRBJ2-1; TRBD2 matches 9 bases. Per germline, CDR1 WNHNN and CDR2 SYGVQD (reference sequence). The V gene end was trimmed by 4 bases and the J gene end by 9 bases; junction bases not matched to a gene: 10. There are 15 residues in the CDR3. The CDR3 bases are TGCGCCAGCAGTGCATTTCGCGGGAGGGCTCCTGAGCAGTTCTTC. This sequence encodes CASSAFRGRAPEQFF.

This chain joins TRBV15 and TRBJ2-1; 7 bases align to TRBD1. The V segment lost 1 base and the J segment 7 bases; nucleotides outside the gene matches: 13. This CDR3 contains 17 residues. The germline V gene encodes CDR1 LNHNV and CDR2 YYDKDF (reference sequence). The CDR3 region is CATSRVGEQGNRNEQFF. The CDR3 DNA reads TGTGCCACCAGCAGAGTCGGCGAACAGGGGAATCGGAATGAGCAGTTCTTC. The complete variable domain, with remaining parts taken from reference TRBV15 and TRBJ2-1, reads DAMVIQNPRYQVTQFGKPVTLSCSQTLNHNVMYWYQQKSSQAPKLLFHYYDKDFNNEADTPDNFQSRRPNTSFCFLDIRSPGLGDTAMYLCATSRVGEQGNRNEQFFGPGTRLTVL.

V is TRBV7-2 and J is TRBJ2-5, with 9 bases matching TRBD1. The germline V gene has CDR1 SGHTA and CDR2 FQGNSA. Losses at the gene ends were 1 base for V and 5 bases for J; bases not matched to a gene: 5. The CDR3 sequence is 15 residues long. The CDR3 reads CASSLDRGRGETQYF. The DNA of the CDR3 is TGTGCCAGCAGCTTAGACAGGGGGCGTGGGGAGACCCAGTACTTC.

V gene TRBV6-6 combines with J gene TRBJ2-7; TRBD1 matches 8 bases. Per the germline V gene, CDR1 is MNHNY and CDR2 is SVGAGI (reference sequence). The V gene end was trimmed by 4 bases and the J gene end by 2 bases; junction bases not matched to a gene: 4. The CDR3 length is 14 residues. This CDR3 reads CASSSGQGAYEQYF. CDR3 nucleotides: TGTGCCAGCAGTTCCGGACAGGGCGCCTACGAGCAGTACTTC.

The count of this clone is one. The chain is built from TRBV9 and TRBJ2-5; perhaps TRBD1 as D (6 bases). Per germline, CDR1 SGDLS and CDR2 YYNGEE. CDR3 length: 14 amino acids. Trimming stripped 4 bases from V and 3 bases from J, with 13 bases between. CDR3 protein: CASSIKDSKETQYF. The CDR3 nucleotides read TGTGCCAGCAGCATCAAGGACAGTAAAGAGACCCAGTACTTC.

The chain joins TRBV6-5 to TRBJ1-6; D possibly corresponds to TRBD1 (6 bases). The germline CDR1 and CDR2 sequences are MNHEY and SVGAGI. Trimming stripped 8 bases from V and 6 bases from J, with 14 bases between. This CDR3 has 14 amino acids. The CDR3 sequence: CASAVQGLNSPLHF. The CDR3 bases are TGTGCCAGCGCCGTACAGGGTCTTAATTCACCCCTCCACTTT.

The chain recombines TRBV19 with TRBJ1-5, with a tentative D call TRBD1 (5 bases). Germline CDR1 reads LNHDA; CDR2 reads SQIVND (reference sequence). The CDR3 contains 17 residues. V lost 4 bases, J lost 0 bases, and 16 bases lay in between. CDR3 protein: CASSTGSGANSNQPQHF. CDR3 nucleotides: TGTGCCAGTAGTACCGGGAGTGGGGCGAATAGCAATCAGCCCCAGCATTTT.

The V gene is TRBV7-8, the J gene TRBJ2-2; 7 bases are a match to TRBD2. The CDR3 runs 16 residues. Germline V gene lookup returns CDR1 SGHVS and CDR2 FQNEAQ. Unmatched junction bases numbered 11, after V lost 5 bases and J lost 5 bases. The CDR3 bases are TGTGCCAGCAGCATTGTGGGTAGCGGGTATACCGGGGAGCTGTTTTTT. Protein: CASSIVGSGYTGELFF.

This clone was recorded once. The chain has TRBV25-1 and TRBJ1-6; weak D call: TRBD1 (5 bases). This CDR3 comprises 17 residues. Looked up from germline, CDR1 is MGHDK and CDR2 is SYGVNS. V was clipped by 1 base and J by 6 bases, with 16 bases between them. In DNA form, the CDR3 reads TGTGCCAGCAGTGAATCGGGGGGAGGGATGTCTAATTCACCCCTCCACTTT. The encoded protein is CASSESGGGMSNSPLHF.